This T cell receptor (beta chain) was obtained from a study of regulatory T cells in long-lasting Graves disease. Study as a whole: Over 5 years of antithyroid drugs plus positive TSH receptor antibodies defined persistent Graves' disease.

Looked up from germline, CDR1 is SQVTM and CDR2 is ANQGSEA. J lost 3 bases, V lost 8 bases, and 9 bases had no gene match. This CDR3 has 14 amino acids. Time point noted: persistent/refractory GD, antithyroid drugs over 5 years with positive TRAb. There was RNA extracted from PBMCs, and the TCR library was made from it. Tubes containing EDTA received 8.5 to 9 milliliters of drawn peripheral blood. Arm-PCR of CDR3 regions with iRepertoire HTBI primers generated TCR beta libraries. A single record per CDR3 protein comes from TCRdb applying MiXCR to the multiplex PCR reads. The sample holds about 470,000 distinct CDR3 sequences, 20% seen once.

The input for sequencing was peripheral blood mononuclear cells (PBMCs), taken when the disease was refractory, from a patient treated with antithyroid drugs. The rearrangement links TRBV29-1 to TRBJ2-3; 9 bases line up with TRBD1. This receptor was obtained from a female donor with Graves disease. The CDR3 region is CSRPKDRGTDTQYF. The DNA for the CDR3 is TGCAGCCGCCCCAAGGACAGGGGTACAGATACGCAGTATTTT.